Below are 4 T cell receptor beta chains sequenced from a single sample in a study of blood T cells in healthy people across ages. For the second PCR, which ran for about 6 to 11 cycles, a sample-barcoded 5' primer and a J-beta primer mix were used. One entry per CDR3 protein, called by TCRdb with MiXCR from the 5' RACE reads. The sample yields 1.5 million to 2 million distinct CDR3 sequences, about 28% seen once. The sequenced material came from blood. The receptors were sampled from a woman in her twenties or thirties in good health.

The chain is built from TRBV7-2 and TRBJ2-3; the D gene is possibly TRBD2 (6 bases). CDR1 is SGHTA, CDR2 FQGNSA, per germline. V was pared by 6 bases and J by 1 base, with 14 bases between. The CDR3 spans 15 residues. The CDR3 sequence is CASRPRVAGTDTQYF. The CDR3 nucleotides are TGTGCCAGCAGACCCCGTGTAGCGGGCACAGATACGCAGTATTTT.

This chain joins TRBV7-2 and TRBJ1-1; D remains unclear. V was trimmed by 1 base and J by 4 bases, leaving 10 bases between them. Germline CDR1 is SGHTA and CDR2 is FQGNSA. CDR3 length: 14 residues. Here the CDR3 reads CASSLGGSVTEAFF. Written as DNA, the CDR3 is TGTGCCAGCAGCTTAGGTGGGTCAGTCACTGAAGCTTTCTTT.

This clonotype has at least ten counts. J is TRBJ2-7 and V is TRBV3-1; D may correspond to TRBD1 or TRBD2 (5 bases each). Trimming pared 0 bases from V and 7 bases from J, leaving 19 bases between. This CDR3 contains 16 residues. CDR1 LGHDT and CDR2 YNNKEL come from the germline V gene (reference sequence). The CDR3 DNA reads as TGTGCCAGCAGCCAAGATAGATCGGGGCCTGCAAGAGAGCAGTACTTC. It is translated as CASSQDRSGPAREQYF.

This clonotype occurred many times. DNA for the CDR3: TGCAGCGTTGTCCACAATGAGCAGTTCTTC. Residues: CSVVHNEQFF. This rearrangement joins TRBV29-1 to TRBJ2-1; D remains ambiguous. The germline V and J ends were trimmed by 4 bases and 5 bases, with 3 bases remaining between them. There are 10 residues in the CDR3. Germline V gene sequence: CDR1 SQVTM, CDR2 ANQGSEA.